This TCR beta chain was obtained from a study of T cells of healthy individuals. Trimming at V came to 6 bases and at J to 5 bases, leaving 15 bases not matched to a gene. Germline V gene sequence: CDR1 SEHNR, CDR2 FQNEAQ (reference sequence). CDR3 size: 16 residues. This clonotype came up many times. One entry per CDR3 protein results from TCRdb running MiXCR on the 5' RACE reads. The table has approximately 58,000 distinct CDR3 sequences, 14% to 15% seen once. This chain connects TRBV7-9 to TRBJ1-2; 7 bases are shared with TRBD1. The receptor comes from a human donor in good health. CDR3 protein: CASSTGTVADGYGYTF. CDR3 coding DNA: TGTGCCAGCAGTACTGGGACAGTCGCGGACGGGTATGGCTACACCTTC.